The clone carrying this TCR beta chain has a handful of counts. The ends were cut back, 2 bases at V and 1 base at J, with 10 bases in the middle. Germline lookup yields CDR1 MNHEY and CDR2 SVGAGI. The CDR3 runs to 15 residues. The data were obtained in a study of T-cell reconstitution after alpha-beta-depleted transplantation in children. As it was prepared, the TCRbeta library received unique molecular identifiers. TCRdb used MiXCR to reprocess the PCR reads, holding one entry per CDR3 protein. The table has about 510,000 distinct CDR3 sequences, about an eighth seen once. The source was PBMCs, mostly from graft donor cells, collected 180 days after TCRalphabeta/CD19-depleted stem cell transplant. The chain joins TRBV6-5 to TRBJ2-3, with D perhaps TRBD2 (6 bases). The source of this sequence is a female patient younger than 10 who had a stem cell transplant for aplastic anemia, so the T cells may come from the graft donor. The CDR3 loop reads CASSYGGPRTDTQYF. In DNA, the CDR3 is TGTGCCAGCAGTTACGGAGGGCCCCGCACAGATACGCAGTATTTT.